What follows is one T cell receptor (beta chain) and its context. Some clones are missing from TCRdb's copy, which holds only in-frame ones; the method was immunoSEQ multiplex PCR. The sample holds about 82,000 clones, 85% to 95% seen once. These data belong to a study of technical replicates of blood from a handful of donors. Looked up from germline, CDR1 is SEHNR and CDR2 is FQNEAQ (reference sequence). V shed 1 base and J shed 2 bases, with 11 bases lying between them. The CDR3 has 15 amino acids. The V gene is TRBV7-9, the J gene TRBJ1-2; D call uncertain. The sequenced sample consisted of T cells isolated from PBMCs. The sequence came from a human donor in good health. CDR3 amino acids: CASSLGSAINYGYTF. CDR3 nucleotide sequence: TGTGCCAGCAGCTTAGGGTCAGCGATAAACTATGGCTACACCTTC.